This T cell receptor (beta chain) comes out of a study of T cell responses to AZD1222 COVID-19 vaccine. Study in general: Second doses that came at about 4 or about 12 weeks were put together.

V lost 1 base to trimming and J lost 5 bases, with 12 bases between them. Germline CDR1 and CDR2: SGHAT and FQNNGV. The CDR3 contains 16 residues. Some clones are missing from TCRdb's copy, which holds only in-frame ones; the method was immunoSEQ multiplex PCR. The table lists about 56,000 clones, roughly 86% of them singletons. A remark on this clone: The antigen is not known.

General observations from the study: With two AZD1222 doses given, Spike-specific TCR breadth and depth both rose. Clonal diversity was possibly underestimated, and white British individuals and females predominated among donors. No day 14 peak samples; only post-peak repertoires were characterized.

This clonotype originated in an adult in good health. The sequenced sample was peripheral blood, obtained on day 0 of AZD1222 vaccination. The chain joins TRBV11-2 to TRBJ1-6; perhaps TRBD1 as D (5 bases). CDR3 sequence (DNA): TGTGCCAGCAGCTTAGGTCCCGGGGGTGATAATTCACCCCTCCACTTT. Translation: CASSLGPGGDNSPLHF.